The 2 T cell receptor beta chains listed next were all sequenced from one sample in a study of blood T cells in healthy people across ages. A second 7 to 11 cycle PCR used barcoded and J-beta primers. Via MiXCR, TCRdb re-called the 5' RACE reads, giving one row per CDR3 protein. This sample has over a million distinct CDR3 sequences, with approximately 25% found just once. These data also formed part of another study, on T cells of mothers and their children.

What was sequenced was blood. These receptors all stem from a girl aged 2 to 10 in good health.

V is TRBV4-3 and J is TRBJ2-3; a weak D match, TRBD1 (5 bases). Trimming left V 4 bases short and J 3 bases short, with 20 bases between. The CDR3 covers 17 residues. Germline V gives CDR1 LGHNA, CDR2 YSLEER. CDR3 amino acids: CASSLERGALGTDTQYF. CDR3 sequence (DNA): TGCGCCAGCAGCCTAGAAAGGGGCGCGCTGGGGACAGATACGCAGTATTTT.

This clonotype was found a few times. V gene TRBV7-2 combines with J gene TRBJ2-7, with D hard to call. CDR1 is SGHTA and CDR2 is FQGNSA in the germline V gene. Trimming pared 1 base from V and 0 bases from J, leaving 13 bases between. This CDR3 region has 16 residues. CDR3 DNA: TGTGCCAGCAGCTTAGGCCCGCCTCCTAGCTCCTACGAGCAGTACTTC. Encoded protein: CASSLGPPPSSYEQYF.